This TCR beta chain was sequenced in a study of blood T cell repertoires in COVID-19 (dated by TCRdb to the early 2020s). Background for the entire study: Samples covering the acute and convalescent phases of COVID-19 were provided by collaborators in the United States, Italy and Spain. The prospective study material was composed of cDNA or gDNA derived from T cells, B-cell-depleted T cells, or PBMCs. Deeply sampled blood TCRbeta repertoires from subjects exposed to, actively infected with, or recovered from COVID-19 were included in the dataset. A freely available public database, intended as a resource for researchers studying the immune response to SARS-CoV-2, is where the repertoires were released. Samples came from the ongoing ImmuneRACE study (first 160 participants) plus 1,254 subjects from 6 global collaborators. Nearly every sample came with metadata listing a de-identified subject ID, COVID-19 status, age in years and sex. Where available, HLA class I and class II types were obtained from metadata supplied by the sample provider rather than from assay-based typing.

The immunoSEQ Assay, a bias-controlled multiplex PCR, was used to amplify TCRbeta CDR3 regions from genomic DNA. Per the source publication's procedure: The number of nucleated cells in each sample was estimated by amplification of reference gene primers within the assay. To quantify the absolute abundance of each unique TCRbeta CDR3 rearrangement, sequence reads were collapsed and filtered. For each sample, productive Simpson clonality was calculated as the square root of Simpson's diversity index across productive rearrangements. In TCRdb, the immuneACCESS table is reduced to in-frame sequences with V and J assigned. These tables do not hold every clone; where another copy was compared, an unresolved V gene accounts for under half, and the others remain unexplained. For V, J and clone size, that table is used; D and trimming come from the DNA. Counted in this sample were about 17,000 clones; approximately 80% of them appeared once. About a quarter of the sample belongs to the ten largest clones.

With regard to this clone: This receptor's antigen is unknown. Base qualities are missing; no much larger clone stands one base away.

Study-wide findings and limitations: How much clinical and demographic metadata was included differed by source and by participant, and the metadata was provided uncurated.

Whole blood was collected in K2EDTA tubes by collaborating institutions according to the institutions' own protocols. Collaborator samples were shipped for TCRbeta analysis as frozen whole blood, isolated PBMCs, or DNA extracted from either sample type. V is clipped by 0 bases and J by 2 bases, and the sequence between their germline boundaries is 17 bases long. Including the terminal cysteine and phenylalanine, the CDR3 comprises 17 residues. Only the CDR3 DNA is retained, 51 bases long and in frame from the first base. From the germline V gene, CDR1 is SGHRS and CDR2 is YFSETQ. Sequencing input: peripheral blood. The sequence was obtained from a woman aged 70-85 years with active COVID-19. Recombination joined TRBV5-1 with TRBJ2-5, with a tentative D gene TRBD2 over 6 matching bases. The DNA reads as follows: TGCGCCAGCAGCTTGGGAGTCGGCGGGAATACGCAAGAGACCCAGTACTTC. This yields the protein CASSLGVGGNTQETQYF.